This TCR beta chain was captured by sequencing in a study of blood T cell repertoires in COVID-19. Turning to the study itself: Specimens from acute and convalescent COVID-19 originated in the United States, Italy and Spain.

Profiling relied on immunoSEQ multiplex PCR, and the TCRdb table lists in-frame clones only, not all of them. Counted here are tens of thousands of clones, more than 75% occurring once; the ten biggest clones make up around 7.4%. V was shortened by 4 bases and J by 0 bases, with 18 bases between the two germline ends. This CDR3 has 17 amino acids. Input material: peripheral blood. This receptor was taken from a human donor with active COVID-19. The donor label of this sample is uncertain. This chain links TRBV23-1 with TRBJ1-1; D is possibly TRBD1 (5 bases). TRBV23-1 is annotated as an ORF whose role is uncertain. CDR3 sequence (DNA): TGCGCCAGCAGTCGGGATTTGGGAGGGGAAATGAACACTGAAGCTTTCTTT. Protein sequence: CASSRDLGGEMNTEAFF.